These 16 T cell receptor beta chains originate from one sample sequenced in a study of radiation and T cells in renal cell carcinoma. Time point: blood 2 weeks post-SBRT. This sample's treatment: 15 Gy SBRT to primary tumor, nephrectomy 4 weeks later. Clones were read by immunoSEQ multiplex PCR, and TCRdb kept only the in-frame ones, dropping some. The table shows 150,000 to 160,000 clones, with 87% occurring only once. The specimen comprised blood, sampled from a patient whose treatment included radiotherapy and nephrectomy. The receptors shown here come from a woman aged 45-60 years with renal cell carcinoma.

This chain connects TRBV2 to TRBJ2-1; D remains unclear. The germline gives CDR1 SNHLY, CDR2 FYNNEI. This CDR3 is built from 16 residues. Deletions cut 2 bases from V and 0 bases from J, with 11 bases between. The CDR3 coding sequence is TGTGCCAGCAGTGAAAACGTTCGTAGCTCCTACAATGAGCAGTTCTTC. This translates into CASSENVRSSYNEQFF.

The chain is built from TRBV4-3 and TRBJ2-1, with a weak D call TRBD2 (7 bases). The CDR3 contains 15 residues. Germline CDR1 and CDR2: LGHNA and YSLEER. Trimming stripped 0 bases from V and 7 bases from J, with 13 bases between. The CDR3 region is CASSQERGTWNEQFF. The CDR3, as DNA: TGCGCCAGCAGCCAAGAGCGGGGGACATGGAATGAGCAGTTCTTC.

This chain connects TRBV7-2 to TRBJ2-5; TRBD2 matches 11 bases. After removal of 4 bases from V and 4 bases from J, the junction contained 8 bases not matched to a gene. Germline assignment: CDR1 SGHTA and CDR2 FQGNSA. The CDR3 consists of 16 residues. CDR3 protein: CASSSDLAGGLETQYF. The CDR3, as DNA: TGTGCCAGCAGCTCCGATTTAGCGGGGGGGCTAGAGACCCAGTACTTC.

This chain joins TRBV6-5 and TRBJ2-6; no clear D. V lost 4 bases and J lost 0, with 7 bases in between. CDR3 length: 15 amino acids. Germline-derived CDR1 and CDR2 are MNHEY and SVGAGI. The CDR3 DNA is TGTGCCAGCAGTTTAACAAGCTCTGGGGCCAACGTCCTGACTTTC. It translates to CASSLTSSGANVLTF.

The CDR3 sequence: CASGRGSSYEQYF. The CDR3 region has the DNA TGTGCTAGTGGGCGGGGGAGCTCCTACGAGCAGTACTTC. The rearrangement joins TRBV12-5 to TRBJ2-7; 7 bases map to TRBD2. The ends lost 6 bases at V and 0 bases at J; junction bases unmatched: 2. The CDR3 contains 13 residues. Germline V CDR1 and CDR2: LGHNT, FRNRAP.

The CDR3 bases are TGCAGCGTTTGGTCGGACGCCTCTGGGGCCAACGTCCTGACTTTC. Translation: CSVWSDASGANVLTF. The rearrangement joins TRBV29-1 to TRBJ2-6; D is unresolved. CDR1 is SQVTM and CDR2 is ANQGSEA in the germline V gene. This CDR3 has 15 residues. Between the trimmed V and J ends, which lost 5 bases and 0 bases, there was a span of 11 bases.

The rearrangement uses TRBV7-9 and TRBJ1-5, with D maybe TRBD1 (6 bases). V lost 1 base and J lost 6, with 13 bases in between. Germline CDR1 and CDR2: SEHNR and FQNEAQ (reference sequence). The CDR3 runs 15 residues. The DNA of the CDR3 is TGTGCCAGCAGCTTAGGCTTGTCAGGGGCTCAGCCCCAGCATTTT. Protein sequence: CASSLGLSGAQPQHF.

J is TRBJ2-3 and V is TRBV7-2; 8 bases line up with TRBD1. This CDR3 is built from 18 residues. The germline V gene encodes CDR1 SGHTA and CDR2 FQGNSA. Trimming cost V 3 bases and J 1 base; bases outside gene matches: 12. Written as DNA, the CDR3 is TGTGCCAGCAGCTTGGCCTCAGGGGGCGCGTGGGGCACAGATACGCAGTATTTT. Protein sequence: CASSLASGGAWGTDTQYF. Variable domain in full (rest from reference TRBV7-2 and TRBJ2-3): GAGVSQSPSNKVTEKGKDVELRCDPISGHTALYWYRQSLGQGLEFLIYFQGNSAPDKSGLPSDRFSAERTGGSVSTLTIQRTQQEDSAVYLCASSLASGGAWGTDTQYFGPGTRLTVL.

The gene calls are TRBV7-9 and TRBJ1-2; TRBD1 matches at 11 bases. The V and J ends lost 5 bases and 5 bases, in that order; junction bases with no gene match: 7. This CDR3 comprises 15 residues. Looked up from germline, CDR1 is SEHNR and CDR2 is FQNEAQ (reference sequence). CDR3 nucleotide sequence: TGTGCCAGCAGCCGGGTGGACAGGGGGCAATATGGCTACACCTTC. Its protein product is CASSRVDRGQYGYTF.

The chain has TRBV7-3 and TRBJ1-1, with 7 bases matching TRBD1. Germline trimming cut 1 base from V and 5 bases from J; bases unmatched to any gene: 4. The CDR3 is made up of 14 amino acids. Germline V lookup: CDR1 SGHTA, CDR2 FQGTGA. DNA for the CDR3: TGTGCCAGCAGCTTAAATTCAGGGGGTACTGAAGCTTTCTTT. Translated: CASSLNSGGTEAFF.

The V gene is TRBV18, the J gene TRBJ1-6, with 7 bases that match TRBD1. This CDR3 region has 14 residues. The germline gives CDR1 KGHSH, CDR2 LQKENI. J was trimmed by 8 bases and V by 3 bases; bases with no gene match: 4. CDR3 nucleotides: TGTGCCAGCTCACCCACAGGGGTGGATTCACCCCTCCACTTT. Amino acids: CASSPTGVDSPLHF.

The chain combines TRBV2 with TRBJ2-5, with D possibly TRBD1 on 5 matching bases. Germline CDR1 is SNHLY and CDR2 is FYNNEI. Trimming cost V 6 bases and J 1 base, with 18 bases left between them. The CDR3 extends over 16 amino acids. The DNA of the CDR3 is TGTGCCAGCAGCGGTGGGGCAGGGCCAAGCCAAGAGACCCAGTACTTC. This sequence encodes CASSGGAGPSQETQYF.

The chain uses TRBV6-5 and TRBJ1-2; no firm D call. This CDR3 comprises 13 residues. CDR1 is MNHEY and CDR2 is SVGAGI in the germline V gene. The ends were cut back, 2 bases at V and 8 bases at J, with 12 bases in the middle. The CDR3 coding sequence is TGTGCCAGCAGTTACCTCGGTGGGGAAGGCTACACCTTC. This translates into CASSYLGGEGYTF.

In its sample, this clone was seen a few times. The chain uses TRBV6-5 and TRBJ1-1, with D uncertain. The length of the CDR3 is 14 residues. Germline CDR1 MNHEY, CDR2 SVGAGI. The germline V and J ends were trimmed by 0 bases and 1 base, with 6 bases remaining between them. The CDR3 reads CASSYSTANTEAFF. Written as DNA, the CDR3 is TGTGCCAGCAGTTACTCGACGGCGAACACTGAAGCTTTCTTT.

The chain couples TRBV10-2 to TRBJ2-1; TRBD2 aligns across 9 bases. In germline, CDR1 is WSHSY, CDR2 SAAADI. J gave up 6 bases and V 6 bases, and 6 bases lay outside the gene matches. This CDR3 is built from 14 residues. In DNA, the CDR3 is TGCGCCAGCAGGGTCGCGGGGGGGCCCAATGAGCAGTTCTTC. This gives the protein CASRVAGGPNEQFF.

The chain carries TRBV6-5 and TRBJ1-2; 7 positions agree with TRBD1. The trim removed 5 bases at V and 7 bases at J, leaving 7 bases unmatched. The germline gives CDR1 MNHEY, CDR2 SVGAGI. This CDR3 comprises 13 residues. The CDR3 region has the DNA TGTGCCAGCAGTACCGGGACAGTGGGTGGCTACACCTTC. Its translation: CASSTGTVGGYTF.